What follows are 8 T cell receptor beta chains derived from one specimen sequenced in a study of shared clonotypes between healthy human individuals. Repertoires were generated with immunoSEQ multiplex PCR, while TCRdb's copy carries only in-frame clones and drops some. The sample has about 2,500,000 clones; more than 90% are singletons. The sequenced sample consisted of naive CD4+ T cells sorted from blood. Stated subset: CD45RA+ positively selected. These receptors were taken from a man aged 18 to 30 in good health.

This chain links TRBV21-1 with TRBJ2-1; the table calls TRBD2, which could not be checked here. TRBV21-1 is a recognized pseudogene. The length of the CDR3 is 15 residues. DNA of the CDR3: TGTGCCAGCATCCTTTCGGGGGGGGCACTCGATGAGCAGTTCTTC. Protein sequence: CASILSGGALDEQFF.

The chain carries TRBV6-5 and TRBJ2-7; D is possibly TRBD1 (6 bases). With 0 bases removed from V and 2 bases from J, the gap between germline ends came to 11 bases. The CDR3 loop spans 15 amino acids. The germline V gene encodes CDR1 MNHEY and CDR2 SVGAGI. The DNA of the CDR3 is TGTGCCAGCAGTTACTCCAACAGGGAACCCTACGAGCAGTACTTC. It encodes CASSYSNREPYEQYF.

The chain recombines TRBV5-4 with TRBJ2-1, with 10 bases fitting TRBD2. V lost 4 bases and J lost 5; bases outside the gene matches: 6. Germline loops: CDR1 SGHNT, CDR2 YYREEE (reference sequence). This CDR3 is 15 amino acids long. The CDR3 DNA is TGTGCCAGCAGCCAGGGACTAGCGATCAACAATGAGCAGTTCTTC. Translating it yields CASSQGLAINNEQFF.

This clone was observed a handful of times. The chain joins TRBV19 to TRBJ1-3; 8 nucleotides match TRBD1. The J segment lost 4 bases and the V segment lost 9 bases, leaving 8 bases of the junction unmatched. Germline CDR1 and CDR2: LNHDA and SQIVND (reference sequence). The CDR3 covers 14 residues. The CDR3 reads CASLRTGFGNTIYF. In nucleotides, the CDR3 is TGTGCCAGCCTTCGGACAGGGTTCGGAAACACCATATATTTT.

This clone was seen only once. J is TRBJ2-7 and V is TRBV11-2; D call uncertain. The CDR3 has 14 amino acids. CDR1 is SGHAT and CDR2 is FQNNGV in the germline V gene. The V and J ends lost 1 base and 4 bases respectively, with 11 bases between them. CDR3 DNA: TGTGCCAGCAGCTTAGTTTTTGGTAGTTACGAGCAGTACTTC. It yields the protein CASSLVFGSYEQYF.

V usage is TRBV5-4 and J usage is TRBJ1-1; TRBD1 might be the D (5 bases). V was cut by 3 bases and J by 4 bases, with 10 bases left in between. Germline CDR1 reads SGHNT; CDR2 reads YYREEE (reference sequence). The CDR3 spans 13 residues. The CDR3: CASSYRDRTEAFF. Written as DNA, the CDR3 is TGTGCCAGCAGCTACCGGGACCGCACTGAAGCTTTCTTT. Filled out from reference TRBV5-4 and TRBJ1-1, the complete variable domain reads ETGVTQSPTHLIKTRGQQVTLRCSSQSGHNTVSWYQQALGQGPQFIFQYYREEENGRGNFPPRFSGLQFPNYSSELNVNALELDDSALYLCASSYRDRTEAFFGQGTRLTVV.

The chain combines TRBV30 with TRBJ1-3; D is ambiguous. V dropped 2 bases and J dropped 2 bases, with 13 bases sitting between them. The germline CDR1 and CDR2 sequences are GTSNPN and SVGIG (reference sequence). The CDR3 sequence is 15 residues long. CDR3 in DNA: TGTGCCTGGAGTTGGGCCTCAGTAGCTGGAAACACCATATATTTT. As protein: CAWSWASVAGNTIYF.

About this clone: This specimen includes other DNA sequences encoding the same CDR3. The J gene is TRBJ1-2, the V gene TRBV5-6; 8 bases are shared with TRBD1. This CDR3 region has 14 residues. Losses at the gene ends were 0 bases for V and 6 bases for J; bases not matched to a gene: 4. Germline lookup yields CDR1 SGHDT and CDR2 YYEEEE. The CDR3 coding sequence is TGTGCCAGCAGCTTGGGGACAGGGTCGAATGGCTACACCTTC. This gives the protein CASSLGTGSNGYTF.